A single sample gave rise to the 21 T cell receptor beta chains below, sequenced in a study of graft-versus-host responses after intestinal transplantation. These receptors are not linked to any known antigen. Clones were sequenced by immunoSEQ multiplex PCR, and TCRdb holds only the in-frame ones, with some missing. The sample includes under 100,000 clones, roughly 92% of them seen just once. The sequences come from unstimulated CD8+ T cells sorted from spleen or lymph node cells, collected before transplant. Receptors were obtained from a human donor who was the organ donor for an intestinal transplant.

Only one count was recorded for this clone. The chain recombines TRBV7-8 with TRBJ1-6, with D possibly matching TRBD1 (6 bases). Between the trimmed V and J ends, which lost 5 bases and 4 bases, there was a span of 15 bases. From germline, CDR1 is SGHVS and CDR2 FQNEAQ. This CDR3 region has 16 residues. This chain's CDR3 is CASSPTRQEYNSPLHF. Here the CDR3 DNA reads TGTGCCAGCAGCCCGACCCGACAGGAGTATAATTCACCCCTCCACTTT.

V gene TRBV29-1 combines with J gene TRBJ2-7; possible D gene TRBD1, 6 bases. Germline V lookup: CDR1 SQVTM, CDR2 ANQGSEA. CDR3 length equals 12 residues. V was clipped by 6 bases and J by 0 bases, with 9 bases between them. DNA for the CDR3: TGCAGCGTGGTGGACAGCTCCTACGAGCAGTACTTC. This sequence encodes CSVVDSSYEQYF.

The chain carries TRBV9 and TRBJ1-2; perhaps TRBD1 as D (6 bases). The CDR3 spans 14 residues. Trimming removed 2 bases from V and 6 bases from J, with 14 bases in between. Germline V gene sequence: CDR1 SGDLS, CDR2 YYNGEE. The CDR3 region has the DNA TGTGCCAGCAGCGTGGGTACAGGGTGGGATGGCTACACCTTC. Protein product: CASSVGTGWDGYTF.

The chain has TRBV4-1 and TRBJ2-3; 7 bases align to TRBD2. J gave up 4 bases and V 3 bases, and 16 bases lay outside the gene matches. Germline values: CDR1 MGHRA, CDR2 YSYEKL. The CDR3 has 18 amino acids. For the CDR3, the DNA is TGCGCCAGCAGCCAGAGCGGGACGGGGGGTTTCGGGGCAGATACGCAGTATTTT. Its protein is CASSQSGTGGFGADTQYF.

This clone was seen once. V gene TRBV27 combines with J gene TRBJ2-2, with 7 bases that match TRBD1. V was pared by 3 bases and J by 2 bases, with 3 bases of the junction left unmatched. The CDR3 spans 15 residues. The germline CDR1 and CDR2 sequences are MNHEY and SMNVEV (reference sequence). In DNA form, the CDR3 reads TGTGCCAGCAGTTTCGGGACAGATAACACCGGGGAGCTGTTTTTT. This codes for CASSFGTDNTGELFF.

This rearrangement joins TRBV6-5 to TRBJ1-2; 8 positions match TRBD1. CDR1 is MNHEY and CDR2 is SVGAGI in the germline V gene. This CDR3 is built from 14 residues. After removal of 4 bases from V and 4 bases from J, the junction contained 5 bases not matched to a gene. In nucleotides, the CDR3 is TGTGCCAGCAGTTCCGACAGGGGCGGCTATGGCTACACCTTC. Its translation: CASSSDRGGYGYTF.

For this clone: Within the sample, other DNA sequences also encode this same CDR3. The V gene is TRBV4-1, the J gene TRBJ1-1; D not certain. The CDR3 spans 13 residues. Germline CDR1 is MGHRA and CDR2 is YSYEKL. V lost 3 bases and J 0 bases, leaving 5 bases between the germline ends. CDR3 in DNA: TGCGCCAGCAGCCAGTCATTGAACACTGAAGCTTTCTTT. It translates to CASSQSLNTEAFF.

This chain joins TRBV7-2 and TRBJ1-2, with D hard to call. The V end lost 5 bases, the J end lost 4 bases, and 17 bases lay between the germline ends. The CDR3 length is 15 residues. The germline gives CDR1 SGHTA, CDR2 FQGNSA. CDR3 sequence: CASSRIASAVYGYTF. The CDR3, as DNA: TGTGCCAGCAGCCGTATAGCCTCGGCGGTCTATGGCTACACCTTC.

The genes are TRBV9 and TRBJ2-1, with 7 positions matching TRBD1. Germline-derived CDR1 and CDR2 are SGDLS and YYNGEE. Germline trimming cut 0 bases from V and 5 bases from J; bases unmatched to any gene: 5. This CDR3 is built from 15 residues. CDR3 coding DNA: TGTGCCAGCAGCGTAGCAGGGGGTAGACACAATGAGCAGTTCTTC. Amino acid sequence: CASSVAGGRHNEQFF.

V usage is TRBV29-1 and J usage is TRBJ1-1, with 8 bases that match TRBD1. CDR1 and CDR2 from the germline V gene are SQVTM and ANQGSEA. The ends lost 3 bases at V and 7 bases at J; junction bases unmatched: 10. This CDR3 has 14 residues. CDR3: CSVDGAGGKVEAFF. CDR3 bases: TGCAGCGTTGACGGGGCAGGGGGCAAAGTTGAAGCTTTCTTT.

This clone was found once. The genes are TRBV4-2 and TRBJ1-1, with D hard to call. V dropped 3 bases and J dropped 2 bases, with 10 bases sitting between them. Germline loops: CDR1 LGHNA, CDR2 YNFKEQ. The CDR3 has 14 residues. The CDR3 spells CASSQGGVNTEAFF. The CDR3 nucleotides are TGTGCCAGCAGCCAGGGCGGGGTAAACACTGAAGCTTTCTTT.

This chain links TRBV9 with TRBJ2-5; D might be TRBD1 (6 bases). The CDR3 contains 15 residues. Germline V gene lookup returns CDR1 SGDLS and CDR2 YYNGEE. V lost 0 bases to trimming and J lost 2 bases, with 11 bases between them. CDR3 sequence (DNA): TGTGCCAGCAGCGTAGATACGGGACAACAAGAGACCCAGTACTTC. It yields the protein CASSVDTGQQETQYF.

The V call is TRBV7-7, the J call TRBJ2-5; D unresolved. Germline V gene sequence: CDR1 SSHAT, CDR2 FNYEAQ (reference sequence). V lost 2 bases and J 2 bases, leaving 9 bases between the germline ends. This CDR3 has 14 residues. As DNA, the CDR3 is TGTGCCAGCAGCTTATTGCCGGGTCAAGAGACCCAGTACTTC. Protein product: CASSLLPGQETQYF.

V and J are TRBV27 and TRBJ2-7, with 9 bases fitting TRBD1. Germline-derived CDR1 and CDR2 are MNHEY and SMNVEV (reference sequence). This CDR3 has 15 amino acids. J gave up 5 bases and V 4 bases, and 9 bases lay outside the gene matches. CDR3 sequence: CASSSPGQGINEQYF. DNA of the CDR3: TGTGCCAGCAGTTCGCCCGGACAGGGGATCAACGAGCAGTACTTC.

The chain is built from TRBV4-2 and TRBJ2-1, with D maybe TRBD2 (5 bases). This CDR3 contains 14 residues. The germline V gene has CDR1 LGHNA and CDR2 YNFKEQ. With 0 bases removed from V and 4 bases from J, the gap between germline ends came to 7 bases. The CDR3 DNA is TGTGCCAGCAGCCAAGAAAGCGGTTACAATGAGCAGTTCTTC. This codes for CASSQESGYNEQFF.

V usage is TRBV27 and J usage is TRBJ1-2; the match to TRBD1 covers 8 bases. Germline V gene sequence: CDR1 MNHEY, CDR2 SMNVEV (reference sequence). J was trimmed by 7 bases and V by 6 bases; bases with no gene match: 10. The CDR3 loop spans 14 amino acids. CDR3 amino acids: CASSQTPGGRGYTF. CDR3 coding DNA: TGTGCCAGCAGCCAAACGCCAGGGGGCCGTGGCTACACCTTC.

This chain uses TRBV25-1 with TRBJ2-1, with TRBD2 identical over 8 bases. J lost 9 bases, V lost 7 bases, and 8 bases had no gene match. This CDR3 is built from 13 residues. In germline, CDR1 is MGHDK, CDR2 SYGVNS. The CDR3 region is CASTGLGVGEQFF. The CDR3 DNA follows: TGTGCCAGCACGGGACTAGGTGTCGGTGAGCAGTTCTTC.

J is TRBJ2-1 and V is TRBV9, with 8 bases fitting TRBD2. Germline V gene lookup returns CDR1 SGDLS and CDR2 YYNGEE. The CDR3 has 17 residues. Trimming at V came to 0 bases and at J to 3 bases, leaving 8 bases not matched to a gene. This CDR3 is CASSVEAVSGGYNEQFF. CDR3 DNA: TGTGCCAGCAGCGTAGAGGCCGTCAGCGGGGGCTACAATGAGCAGTTCTTC.

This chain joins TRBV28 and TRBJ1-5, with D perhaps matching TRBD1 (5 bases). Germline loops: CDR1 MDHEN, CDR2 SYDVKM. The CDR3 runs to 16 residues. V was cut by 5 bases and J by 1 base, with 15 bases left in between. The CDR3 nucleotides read TGTGCCAGCAGTCCCGACAGTGTGATGAGCAATCAGCCCCAGCATTTT. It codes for CASSPDSVMSNQPQHF.

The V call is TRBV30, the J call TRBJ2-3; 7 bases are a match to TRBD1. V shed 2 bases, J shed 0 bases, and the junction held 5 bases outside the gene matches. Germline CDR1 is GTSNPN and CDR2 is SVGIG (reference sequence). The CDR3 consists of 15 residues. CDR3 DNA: TGTGCCTGGAGTCCCCGGGACAGTAGCACAGATACGCAGTATTTT. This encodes CAWSPRDSSTDTQYF.

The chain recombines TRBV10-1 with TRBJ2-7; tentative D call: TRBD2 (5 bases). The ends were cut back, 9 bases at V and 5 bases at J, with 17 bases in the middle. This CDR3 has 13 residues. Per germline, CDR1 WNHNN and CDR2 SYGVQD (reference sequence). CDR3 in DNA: TGCGCCAGACGCCATCGGGGTTGCAACGAGCAGTACTTC. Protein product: CARRHRGCNEQYF.